This is a list of T cell receptor beta chains from one sample in a study of cytomegalovirus exposure and HLA in healthy donors. Using immunoSEQ multiplex PCR, the repertoire was profiled, and TCRdb retains in-frame clones only, with some absent. The table includes 150,000 or so clones, 70% to 90% detected once. The sequenced sample was PBMCs. The receptors shown here come from a man aged 25 to 40 in good health and CMV-seropositive. Each CDR3 is given without its conserved first and last residue.

J gene,V gene,CDR3 protein
TRBJ2-7,TRBV25-1,ASSVRAHEQY
TRBJ2-3,TRBV4-3,ASSQDWERGSTDTQY
TRBJ2-7,TRBV5-1,ASSLPGQGLNFLYEQY
TRBJ1-3,TRBV6-1,ASRPQGAGNTIY
TRBJ2-7,TRBV5-1,ASSRSGDSYEQY
TRBJ2-6,TRBV7-9,ASSGDSLNSGANVLT
TRBJ2-7,TRBV6-5,ACPGFYEQY
TRBJ2-7,TRBV5-1,ASSLARGAGYEQY
TRBJ2-5,TRBV7-8,ASSLTLRKGDRVQETQY
TRBJ1-5,TRBV7-8,ASVPAGGNQPQH
TRBJ2-5,TRBV7-2,ASSLTSGRQETQY
TRBJ2-7,TRBV4-3,ASSQEVAGSPYEQY
TRBJ2-1,TRBV19,ASSSAGSAYNEQF
TRBJ2-1,TRBV4-3,ASSQEARNEQF
TRBJ2-7,TRBV10-3,AISGPFGEQY
TRBJ1-2,TRBV15,ATSGDRKPNYGYT
TRBJ2-7,TRBV5-8,ASSLGTGGDYEQY
TRBJ1-1,TRBV11-2,ASSLRNEYTEAF
TRBJ1-1,TRBV18,ASSLLETRTVQNTEAF
TRBJ2-7,TRBV19,ASSMVQGAGEQY
TRBJ2-3,TRBV27,ASSSDRRTDTQY
TRBJ2-1,TRBV6-4,ASSDRPGLYNEQF
TRBJ1-2,TRBV19,ASSLARGTNYGYT
TRBJ2-6,TRBV11-2,ASSSGPGSGANVLT
TRBJ1-5,TRBV4-1,ASSQDGGLGNQPQH
TRBJ1-6,TRBV10-3,AISDRGGAWNSPLH
TRBJ1-2,TRBV4-2,ASSPFDRGGYT
TRBJ2-7,TRBV7-2,ASSLATALGEQY
TRBJ1-3,TRBV7-2,ASSLDWHSSGNTIY
TRBJ2-7,TRBV7-3,ASSSTPGTPGEQY
TRBJ1-5,TRBV18,ASSPSAGGADQPQH
TRBJ1-1,TRBV6-5,ASSPSLARAEAF
TRBJ2-1,TRBV15,ATSGPEERSYNEQF
TRBJ2-2,TRBV7-2,ASSLVASGGRELF
TRBJ2-7,TRBV4-1,ASSQEGPSLLYEQY
TRBJ1-6,TRBV18,ASSPQTGSDSPLH
TRBJ2-7,TRBV7-2,ASSLGRPGRGEY
TRBJ2-1,TRBV9,ASSVGLEQF
TRBJ1-2,TRBV6-1,ASSERSGLNYGYT
TRBJ1-2,TRBV6-4,ASRQGHYGYT
TRBJ2-7,TRBV5-8,ASSLIGRGSSYEQY
TRBJ2-6,TRBV16,ASSQMSGVTGANVLT
TRBJ2-5,TRBV2,ASSELGGGQETQY
TRBJ1-3,TRBV5-7,ASSQTGTNGNTIY
TRBJ1-2,TRBV13,ASSPRGYGYT
TRBJ2-7,TRBV7-3,ASSLGGMGEQY
TRBJ2-7,TRBV7-2,ASSPRGVGGYEQY
TRBJ1-4,TRBV5-4,ASSLGTGPNEKLF
TRBJ1-6,TRBV7-2,ASGGYNSPLH
TRBJ2-7,TRBV7-9,ASTIQTDTYEQY
TRBJ2-6,TRBV14,ASSQADRGQAGANVLT
TRBJ1-1,TRBV19,APSGDLNTEAF
TRBJ1-5,TRBV12-5,ASGTATGGGQPQH
TRBJ1-1,TRBV14,ASSHLGQTLTEAF